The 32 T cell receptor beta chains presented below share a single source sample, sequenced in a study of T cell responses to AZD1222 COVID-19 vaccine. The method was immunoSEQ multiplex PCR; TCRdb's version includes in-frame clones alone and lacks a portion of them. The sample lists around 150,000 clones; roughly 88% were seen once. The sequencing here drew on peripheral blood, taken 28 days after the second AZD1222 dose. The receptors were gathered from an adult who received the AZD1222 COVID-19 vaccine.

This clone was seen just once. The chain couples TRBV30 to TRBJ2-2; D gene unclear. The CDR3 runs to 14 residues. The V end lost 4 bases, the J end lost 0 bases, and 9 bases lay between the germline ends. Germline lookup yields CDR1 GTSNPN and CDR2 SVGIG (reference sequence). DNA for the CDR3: TGTGCCTGGAAGGGCGGTACGAACACCGGGGAGCTGTTTTTT. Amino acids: CAWKGGTNTGELFF.

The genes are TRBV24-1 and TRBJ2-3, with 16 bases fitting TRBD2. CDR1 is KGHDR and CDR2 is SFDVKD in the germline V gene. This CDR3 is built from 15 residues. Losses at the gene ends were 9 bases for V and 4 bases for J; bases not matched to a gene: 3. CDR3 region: CATQGLAGGPDTQYF. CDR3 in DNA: TGTGCCACCCAGGGACTAGCGGGGGGGCCAGATACGCAGTATTTT.

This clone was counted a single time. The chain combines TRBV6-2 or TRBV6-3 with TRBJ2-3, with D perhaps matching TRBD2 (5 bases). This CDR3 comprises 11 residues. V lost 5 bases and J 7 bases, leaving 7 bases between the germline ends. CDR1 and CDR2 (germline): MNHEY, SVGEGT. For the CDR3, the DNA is TGTGCCAGCAGTCGCGGGTATACGCAGTATTTT. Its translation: CASSRGYTQYF.

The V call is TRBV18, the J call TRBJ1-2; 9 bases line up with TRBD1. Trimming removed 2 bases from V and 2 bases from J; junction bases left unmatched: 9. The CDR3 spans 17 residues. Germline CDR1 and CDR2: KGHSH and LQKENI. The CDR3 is CASSPIGGQGMNYGYTF. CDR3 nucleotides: TGTGCCAGCTCACCAATCGGAGGACAGGGGATGAACTATGGCTACACCTTC.

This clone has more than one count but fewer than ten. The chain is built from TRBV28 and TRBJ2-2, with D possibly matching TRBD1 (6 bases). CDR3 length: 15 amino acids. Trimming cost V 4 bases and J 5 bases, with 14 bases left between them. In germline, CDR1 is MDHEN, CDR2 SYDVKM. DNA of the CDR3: TGTGCCAGCAGTTCATCGGGACAATTAACCGGGGAGCTGTTTTTT. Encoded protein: CASSSSGQLTGELFF.

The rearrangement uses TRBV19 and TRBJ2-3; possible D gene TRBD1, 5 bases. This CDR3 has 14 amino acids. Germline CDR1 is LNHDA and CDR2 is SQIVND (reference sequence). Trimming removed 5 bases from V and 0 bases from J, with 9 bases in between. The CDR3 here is CASSPRTSTDTQYF. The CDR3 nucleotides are TGTGCCAGTAGTCCTCGGACAAGCACAGATACGCAGTATTTT.

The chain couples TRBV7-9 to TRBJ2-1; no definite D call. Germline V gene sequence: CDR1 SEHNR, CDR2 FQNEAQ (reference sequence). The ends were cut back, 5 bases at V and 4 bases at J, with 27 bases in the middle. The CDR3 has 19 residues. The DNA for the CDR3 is TGTGCCAGCAGCCCCCGATTCGCTAACGGCCCCGTATCTTACAATGAGCAGTTCTTC. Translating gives CASSPRFANGPVSYNEQFF.

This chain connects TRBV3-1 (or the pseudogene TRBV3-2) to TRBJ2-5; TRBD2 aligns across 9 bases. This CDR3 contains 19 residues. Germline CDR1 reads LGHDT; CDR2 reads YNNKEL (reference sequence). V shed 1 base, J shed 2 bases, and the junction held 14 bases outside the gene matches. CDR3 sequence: CASSQGGLAGNHAQETQYF. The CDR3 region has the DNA TGTGCCAGCAGCCAAGGGGGTCTAGCGGGAAACCACGCACAAGAGACCCAGTACTTC.

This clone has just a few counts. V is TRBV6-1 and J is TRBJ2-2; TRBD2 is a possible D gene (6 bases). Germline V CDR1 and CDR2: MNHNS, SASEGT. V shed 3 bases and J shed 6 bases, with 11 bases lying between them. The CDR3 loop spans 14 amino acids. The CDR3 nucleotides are TGTGCCAGCAGTGAGACGGGAGTAGCCGGGGAGCTGTTTTTT. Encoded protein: CASSETGVAGELFF.

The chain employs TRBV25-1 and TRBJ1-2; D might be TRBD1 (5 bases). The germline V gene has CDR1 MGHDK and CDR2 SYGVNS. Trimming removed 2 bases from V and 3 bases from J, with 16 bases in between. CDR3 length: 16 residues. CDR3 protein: CASSEPQSREHYGYTF. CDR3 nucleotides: TGTGCCAGCAGTGAACCCCAGTCCAGGGAGCACTATGGCTACACCTTC.

CDR3 residues: CASSQEPSGGYSGANVLTF. The CDR3, as DNA: TGTGCCAGCAGCCAAGAACCTAGCGGGGGGTACTCTGGGGCCAACGTCCTGACTTTC. The chain carries TRBV4-2 and TRBJ2-6; 11 bases agree with TRBD2. This CDR3 contains 19 residues. Trimming took 0 bases from V and 0 from J; bases not matched to a gene: 4. In germline, CDR1 is LGHNA, CDR2 YNFKEQ.

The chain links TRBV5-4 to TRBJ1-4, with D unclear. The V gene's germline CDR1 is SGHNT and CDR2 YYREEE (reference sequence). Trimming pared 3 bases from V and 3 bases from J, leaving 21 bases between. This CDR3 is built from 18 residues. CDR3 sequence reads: CASSSGWASPTANEKLFF. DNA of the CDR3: TGTGCCAGCAGCTCGGGATGGGCATCCCCCACCGCTAATGAAAAACTGTTTTTT.

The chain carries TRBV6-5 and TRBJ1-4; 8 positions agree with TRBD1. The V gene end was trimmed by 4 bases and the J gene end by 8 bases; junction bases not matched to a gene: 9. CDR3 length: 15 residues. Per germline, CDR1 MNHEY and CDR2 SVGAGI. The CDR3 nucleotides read TGTGCCAGCAGTTCAGCGGGACAGGCAGAGGAAAAACTGTTTTTT. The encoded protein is CASSSAGQAEEKLFF.

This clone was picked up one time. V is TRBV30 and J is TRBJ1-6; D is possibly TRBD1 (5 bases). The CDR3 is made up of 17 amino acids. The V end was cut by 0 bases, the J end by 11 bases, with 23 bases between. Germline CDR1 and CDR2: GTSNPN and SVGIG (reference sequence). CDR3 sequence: CAWSVRTRILGGTPLHF. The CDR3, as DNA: TGTGCCTGGAGTGTTCGGACAAGGATTCTGGGGGGGACACCCCTCCACTTT.

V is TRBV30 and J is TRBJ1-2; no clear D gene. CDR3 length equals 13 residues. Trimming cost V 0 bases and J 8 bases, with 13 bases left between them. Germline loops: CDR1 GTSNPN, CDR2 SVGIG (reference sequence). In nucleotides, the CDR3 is TGTGCCTGGAGTGTACTGGCAGGAGGGGGCTACACCTTC. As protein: CAWSVLAGGGYTF.

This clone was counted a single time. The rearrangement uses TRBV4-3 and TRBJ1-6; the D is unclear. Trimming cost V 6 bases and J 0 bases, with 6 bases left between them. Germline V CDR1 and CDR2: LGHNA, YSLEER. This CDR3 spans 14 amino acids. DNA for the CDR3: TGCGCCAGCAGGGGAAGCTCCTATAATTCACCCCTCCACTTT. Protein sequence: CASRGSSYNSPLHF.

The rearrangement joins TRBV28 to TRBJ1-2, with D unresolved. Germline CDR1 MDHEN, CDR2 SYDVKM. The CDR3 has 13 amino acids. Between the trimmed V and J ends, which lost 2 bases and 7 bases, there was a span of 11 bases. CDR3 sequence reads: CASSLEGLRGYTF. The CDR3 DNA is TGTGCCAGCAGTTTAGAGGGCCTGCGTGGCTACACCTTC.

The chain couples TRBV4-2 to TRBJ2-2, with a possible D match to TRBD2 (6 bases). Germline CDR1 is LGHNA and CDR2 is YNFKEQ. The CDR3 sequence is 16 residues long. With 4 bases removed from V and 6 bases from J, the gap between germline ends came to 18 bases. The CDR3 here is CASSPRSQGGAGELFF. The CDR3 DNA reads TGTGCCAGCAGCCCGAGGTCCCAGGGCGGGGCCGGGGAGCTGTTTTTT.

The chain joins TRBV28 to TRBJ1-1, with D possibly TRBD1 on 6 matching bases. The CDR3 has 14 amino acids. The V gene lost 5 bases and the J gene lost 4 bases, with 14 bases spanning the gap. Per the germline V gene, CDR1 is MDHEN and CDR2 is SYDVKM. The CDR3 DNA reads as TGTGCCAGCAGTGGACACACAGGGTTCACTGAAGCTTTCTTT. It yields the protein CASSGHTGFTEAFF.

The CDR3 here is CASSETTGGNEKLFF. CDR3 DNA: TGTGCCAGCAGTGAAACGACAGGGGGCAATGAAAAACTGTTTTTT. The chain links TRBV6-1 to TRBJ1-4; 10 bases are shared with TRBD1. Germline V lookup: CDR1 MNHNS, CDR2 SASEGT. This CDR3 is 15 amino acids long. The V segment lost 2 bases and the J segment 5 bases; nucleotides outside the gene matches: 2.

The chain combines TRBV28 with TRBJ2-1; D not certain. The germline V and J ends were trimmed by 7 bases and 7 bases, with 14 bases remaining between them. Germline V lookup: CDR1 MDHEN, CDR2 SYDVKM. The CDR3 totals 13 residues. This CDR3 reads CASMQGMRNEQFF. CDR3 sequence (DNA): TGTGCCAGCATGCAAGGTATGAGAAATGAGCAGTTCTTC.

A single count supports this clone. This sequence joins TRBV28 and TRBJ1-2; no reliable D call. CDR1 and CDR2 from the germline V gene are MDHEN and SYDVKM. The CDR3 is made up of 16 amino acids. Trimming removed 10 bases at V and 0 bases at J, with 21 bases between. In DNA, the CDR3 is TGTGCCAACCTAGAGACATTTTCCGCCTCTAACTATGGCTACACCTTC. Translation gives CANLETFSASNYGYTF.

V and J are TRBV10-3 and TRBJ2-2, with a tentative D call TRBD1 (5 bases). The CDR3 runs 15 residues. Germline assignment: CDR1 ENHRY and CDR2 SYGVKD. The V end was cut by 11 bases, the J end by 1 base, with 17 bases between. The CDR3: CAHSSAQENTGELFF. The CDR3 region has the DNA TGTGCCCATTCGAGTGCACAGGAGAACACCGGGGAGCTGTTTTTT.

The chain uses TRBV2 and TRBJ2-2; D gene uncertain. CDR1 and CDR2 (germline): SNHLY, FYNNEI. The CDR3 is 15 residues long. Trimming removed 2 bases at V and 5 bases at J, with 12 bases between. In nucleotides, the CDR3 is TGTGCCAGCAGTGAATCCGATCCCCCAACCGGGGAGCTGTTTTTT. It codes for CASSESDPPTGELFF.

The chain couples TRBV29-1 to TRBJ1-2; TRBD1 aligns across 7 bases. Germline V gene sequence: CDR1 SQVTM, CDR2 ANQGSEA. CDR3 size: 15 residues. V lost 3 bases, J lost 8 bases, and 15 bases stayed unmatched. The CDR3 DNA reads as TGCAGCGTTGACCCTCGGGACAGTAAAAGTCAAGGCTACACCTTC. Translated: CSVDPRDSKSQGYTF.

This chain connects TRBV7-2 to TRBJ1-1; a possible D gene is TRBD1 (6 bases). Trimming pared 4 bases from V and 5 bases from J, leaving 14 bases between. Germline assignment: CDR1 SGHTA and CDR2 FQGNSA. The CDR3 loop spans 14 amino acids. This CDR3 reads CASSSGGWNTEAFF. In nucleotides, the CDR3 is TGTGCCAGCAGCTCCGGGGGCTGGAATACTGAAGCTTTCTTT.

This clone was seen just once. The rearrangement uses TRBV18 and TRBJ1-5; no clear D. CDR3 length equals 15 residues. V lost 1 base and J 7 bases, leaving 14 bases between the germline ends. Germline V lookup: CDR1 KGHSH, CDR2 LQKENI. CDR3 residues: CASSPLGGAGQPQHF. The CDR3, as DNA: TGTGCCAGCTCACCACTGGGCGGCGCGGGACAGCCCCAGCATTTT. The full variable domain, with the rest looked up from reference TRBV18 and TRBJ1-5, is NAGVMQNPRHLVRRRGQEARLRCSPMKGHSHVYWYRQLPEEGLKFMVYLQKENIIDESGMPKERFSAEFPKEGPSILRIQQVVRGDSAAYFCASSPLGGAGQPQHFGDGTRLSIL.

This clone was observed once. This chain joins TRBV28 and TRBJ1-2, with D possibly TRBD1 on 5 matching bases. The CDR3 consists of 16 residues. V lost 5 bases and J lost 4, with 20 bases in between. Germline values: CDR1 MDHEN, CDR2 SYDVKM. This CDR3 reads CASSATTAPSSYGYTF. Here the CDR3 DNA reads TGTGCCAGCAGTGCAACGACAGCTCCCAGTAGCTATGGCTACACCTTC.

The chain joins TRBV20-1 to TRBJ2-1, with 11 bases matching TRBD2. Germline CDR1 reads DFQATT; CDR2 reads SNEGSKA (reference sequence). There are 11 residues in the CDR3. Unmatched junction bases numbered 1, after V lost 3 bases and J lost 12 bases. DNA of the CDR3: TGCAGTGCTAGCCTAGCGGGGGGGCAGTTCTTC. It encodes CSASLAGGQFF.

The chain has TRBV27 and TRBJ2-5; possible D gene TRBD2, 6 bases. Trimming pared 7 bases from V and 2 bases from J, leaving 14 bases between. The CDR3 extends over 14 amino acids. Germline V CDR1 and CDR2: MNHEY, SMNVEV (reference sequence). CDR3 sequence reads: CASTLYGGQETQYF. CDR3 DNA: TGTGCCAGCACATTATACGGGGGACAAGAGACCCAGTACTTC.

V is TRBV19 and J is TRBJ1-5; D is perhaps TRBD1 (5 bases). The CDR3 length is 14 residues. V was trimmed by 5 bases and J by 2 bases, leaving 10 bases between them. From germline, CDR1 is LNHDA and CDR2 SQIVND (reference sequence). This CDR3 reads CASSSQGGNQPQHF. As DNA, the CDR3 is TGTGCCAGTAGTTCTCAGGGAGGCAATCAGCCCCAGCATTTT.

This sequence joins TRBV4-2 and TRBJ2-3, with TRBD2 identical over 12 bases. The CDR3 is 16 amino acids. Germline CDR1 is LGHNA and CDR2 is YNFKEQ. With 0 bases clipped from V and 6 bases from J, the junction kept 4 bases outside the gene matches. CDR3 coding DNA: TGTGCCAGCAGCCAAGAACTAGCGGGAGGTGGGGATACGCAGTATTTT. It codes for CASSQELAGGGDTQYF.